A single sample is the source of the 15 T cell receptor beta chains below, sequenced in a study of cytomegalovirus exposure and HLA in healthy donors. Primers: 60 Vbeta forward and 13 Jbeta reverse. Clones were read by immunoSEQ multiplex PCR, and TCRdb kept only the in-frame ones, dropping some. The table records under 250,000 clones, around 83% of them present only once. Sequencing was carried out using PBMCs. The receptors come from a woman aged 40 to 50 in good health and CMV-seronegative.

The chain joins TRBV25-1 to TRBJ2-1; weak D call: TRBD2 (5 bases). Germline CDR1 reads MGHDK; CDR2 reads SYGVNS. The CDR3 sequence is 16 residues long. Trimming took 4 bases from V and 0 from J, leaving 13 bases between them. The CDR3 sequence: CASSGSGFSSYNEQFF. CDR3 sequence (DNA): TGTGCCAGCAGTGGGAGCGGCTTTAGCTCCTACAATGAGCAGTTCTTC.

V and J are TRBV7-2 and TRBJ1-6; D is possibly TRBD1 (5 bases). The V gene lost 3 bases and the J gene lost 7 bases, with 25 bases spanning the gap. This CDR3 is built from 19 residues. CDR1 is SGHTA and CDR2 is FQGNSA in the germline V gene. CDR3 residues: CASSLSPSRGAIVNSPLHF. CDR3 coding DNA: TGTGCCAGCAGCTTGTCCCCTTCGCGCGGGGCAATAGTCAATTCACCCCTCCACTTT.

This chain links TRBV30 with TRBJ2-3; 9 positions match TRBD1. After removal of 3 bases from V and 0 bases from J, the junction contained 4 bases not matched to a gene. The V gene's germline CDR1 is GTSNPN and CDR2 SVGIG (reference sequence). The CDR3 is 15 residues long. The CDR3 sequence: CAWSLGQGSTDTQYF. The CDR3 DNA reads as TGTGCCTGGAGCTTGGGACAGGGAAGCACAGATACGCAGTATTTT.

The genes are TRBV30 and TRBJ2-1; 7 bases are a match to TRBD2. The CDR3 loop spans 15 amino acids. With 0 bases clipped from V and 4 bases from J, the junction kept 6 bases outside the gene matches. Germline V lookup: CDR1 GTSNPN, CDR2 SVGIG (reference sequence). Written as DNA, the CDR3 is TGTGCCTGGAGTGTGGCTAGCGGAAATTACAATGAGCAGTTCTTC. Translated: CAWSVASGNYNEQFF.

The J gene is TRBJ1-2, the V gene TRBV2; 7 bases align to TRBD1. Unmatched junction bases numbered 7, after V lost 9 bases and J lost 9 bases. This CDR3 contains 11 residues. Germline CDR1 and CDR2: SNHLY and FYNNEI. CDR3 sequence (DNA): TGTGCCAGATCGGGGACAGAACGCTACACCTTC. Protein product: CARSGTERYTF.

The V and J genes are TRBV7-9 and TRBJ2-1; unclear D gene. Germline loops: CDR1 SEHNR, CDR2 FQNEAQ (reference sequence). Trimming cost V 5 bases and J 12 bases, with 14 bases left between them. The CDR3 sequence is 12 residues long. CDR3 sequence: CASSVDTLGQFF. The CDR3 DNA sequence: TGTGCCAGCAGCGTCGACACCCTCGGGCAGTTCTTC.

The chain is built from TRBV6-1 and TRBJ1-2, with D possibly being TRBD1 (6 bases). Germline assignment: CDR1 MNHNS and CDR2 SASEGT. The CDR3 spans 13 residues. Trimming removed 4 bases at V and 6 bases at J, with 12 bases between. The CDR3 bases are TGTGCCAGCAGTGCCCGCGGACAGCATGGCTACACCTTC. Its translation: CASSARGQHGYTF.

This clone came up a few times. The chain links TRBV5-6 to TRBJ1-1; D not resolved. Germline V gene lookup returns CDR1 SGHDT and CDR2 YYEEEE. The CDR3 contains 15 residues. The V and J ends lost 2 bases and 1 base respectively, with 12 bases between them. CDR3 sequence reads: CASSLIRAGNTEAFF. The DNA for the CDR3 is TGTGCCAGCAGCTTAATTAGAGCGGGGAACACTGAAGCTTTCTTT.

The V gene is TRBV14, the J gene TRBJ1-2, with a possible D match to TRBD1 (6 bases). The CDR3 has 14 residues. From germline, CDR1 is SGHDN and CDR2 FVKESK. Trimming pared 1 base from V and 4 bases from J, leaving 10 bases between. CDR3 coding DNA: TGTGCCAGCAGCCAAGCCGGGGGGCTCTATGGCTACACCTTC. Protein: CASSQAGGLYGYTF. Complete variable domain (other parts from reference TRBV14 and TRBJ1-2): EAGVTQFPSHSVIEKGQTVTLRCDPISGHDNLYWYRRVMGKEIKFLLHFVKESKQDESGMPNNRFLAERTGGTYSTLKVQPAELEDSGVYFCASSQAGGLYGYTFGSGTRLTVV.

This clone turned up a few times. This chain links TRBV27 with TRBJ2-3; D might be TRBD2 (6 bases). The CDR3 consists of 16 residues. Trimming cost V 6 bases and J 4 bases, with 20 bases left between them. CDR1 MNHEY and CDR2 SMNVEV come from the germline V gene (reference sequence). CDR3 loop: CASSPQFGLKADTQYF. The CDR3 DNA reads TGTGCCAGCAGCCCACAGTTTGGACTAAAGGCAGATACGCAGTATTTT.

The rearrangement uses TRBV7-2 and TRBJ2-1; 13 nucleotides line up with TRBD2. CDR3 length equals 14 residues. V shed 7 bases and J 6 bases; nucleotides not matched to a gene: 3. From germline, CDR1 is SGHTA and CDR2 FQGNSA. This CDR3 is CASTRTSGSNEQFF. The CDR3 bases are TGTGCCAGCACCAGGACTAGCGGGAGCAATGAGCAGTTCTTC.

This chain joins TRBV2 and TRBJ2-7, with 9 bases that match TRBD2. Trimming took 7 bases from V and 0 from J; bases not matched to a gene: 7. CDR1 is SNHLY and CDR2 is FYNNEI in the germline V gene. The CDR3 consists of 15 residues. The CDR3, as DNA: TGTGCCAGCAAAGTGGGACTAGCCCCCTCCTACGAGCAGTACTTC. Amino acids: CASKVGLAPSYEQYF.

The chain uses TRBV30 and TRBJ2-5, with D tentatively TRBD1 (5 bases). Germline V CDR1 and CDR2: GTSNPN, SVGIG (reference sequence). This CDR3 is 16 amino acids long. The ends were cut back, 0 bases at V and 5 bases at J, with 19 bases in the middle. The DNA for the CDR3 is TGTGCCTGGAGTGTACGTTCTATTTCAGGGTTGGAGACCCAGTACTTC. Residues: CAWSVRSISGLETQYF.

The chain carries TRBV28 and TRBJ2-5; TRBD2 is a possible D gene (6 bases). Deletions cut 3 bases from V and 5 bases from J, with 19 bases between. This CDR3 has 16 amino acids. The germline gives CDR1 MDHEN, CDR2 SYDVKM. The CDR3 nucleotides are TGTGCCAGCAGTTTTTCCTGGGGTGGGGGGTCCGAGACCCAGTACTTC. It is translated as CASSFSWGGGSETQYF.

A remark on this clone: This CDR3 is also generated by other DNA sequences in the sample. The CDR3 reads CATSRDRGQETQYF. Here the CDR3 DNA reads TGTGCCACCAGCAGAGACAGGGGTCAGGAGACCCAGTACTTC. The V call is TRBV15, the J call TRBJ2-5, with D possibly matching TRBD1 (6 bases). The CDR3 extends over 14 amino acids. The V end lost 0 bases, the J end lost 5 bases, and 10 bases lay between the germline ends. Germline V gene data show CDR1 as LNHNV and CDR2 as YYDKDF (reference sequence).